The 22 T cell receptor beta chains reported below all come from one sample, sequenced in a study of regulatory T cells (dated by TCRdb to 2016 to 2018). Preparation of the library involved the immunoSEQ multiplex PCR assay. In the multiplex PCR, 52 forward TRBV primers and 13 reverse TRBJ primers were used, and assay-based and computational corrections were applied for amplification bias. Not all clones reach the TCRdb copy of this immuneACCESS table, which keeps in-frame sequences only. Checked studies attribute under half of the gap to unresolved V genes and leave the rest unexplained. This sample gives about 6,000 clones in total; about 84% of them show up just once. Approximately 30% of the sample rests with the top ten. The sequenced sample was CD8+ T cells sorted from blood. These receptors were collected from a child under 18 with CD3G deficiency.

The chain employs TRBV7-8 and TRBJ2-3; 14 bases line up with TRBD2. Germline trimming cut 1 base from V and 3 bases from J; bases unmatched to any gene: 9. The CDR3 has 19 amino acids. The V gene's germline CDR1 is SGHVS and CDR2 FQNEAQ. The CDR3, as DNA: TGTGCCAGCAGCTTAGTAGGGACTAGCGGGAGTAGGGTGACAGATACGCAGTATTTT. It translates to CASSLVGTSGSRVTDTQYF.

The CDR3 here is CASSSLSSYEQYF. The CDR3 DNA reads TGTGCCAGCAGTTCCCTCAGCTCCTACGAGCAGTACTTC. J is TRBJ2-7 and V is TRBV28, with D hard to call. Deletions cut 4 bases from V and 0 bases from J, with 7 bases between. The germline gives CDR1 MDHEN, CDR2 SYDVKM. This CDR3 spans 13 amino acids.

The J gene is TRBJ2-5, the V gene TRBV11-1, with 10 bases fitting TRBD2. The CDR3 extends over 15 amino acids. Losses at the gene ends were 0 bases for V and 5 bases for J; bases not matched to a gene: 3. Germline V gene data show CDR1 as SGHAT and CDR2 as FQDESV (reference sequence). As DNA, the CDR3 is TGTGCCAGCAGCTTAGCGAGTAGCGGGAGGGAGACCCAGTACTTC. Its protein is CASSLASSGRETQYF.

The chain has TRBV7-9 and TRBJ2-1, with TRBD2 identical over 7 bases. Looked up from germline, CDR1 is SEHNR and CDR2 is FQNEAQ (reference sequence). V trimming: 1 base; J trimming: 10 bases; junction bases outside the gene matches: 1. This CDR3 is built from 12 residues. CDR3 protein: CASSLDGREQFF. The CDR3 coding sequence is TGTGCCAGCAGCTTAGACGGGAGGGAGCAGTTCTTC.

The chain recombines TRBV7-9 with TRBJ2-7; tentatively, D is TRBD1 (6 bases). V was trimmed by 5 bases and J by 5 bases, leaving 13 bases between them. The CDR3 is 13 amino acids. CDR1 and CDR2 (germline): SEHNR, FQNEAQ (reference sequence). DNA for the CDR3: TGTGCCAGCAGCCCAACAGGGTCCCACGAGCAGTACTTC. Its translation: CASSPTGSHEQYF.

The rearrangement links TRBV27 to TRBJ2-1; TRBD1 matches 11 bases. Per the germline V gene, CDR1 is MNHEY and CDR2 is SMNVEV (reference sequence). The CDR3 runs 16 residues. V dropped 5 bases and J dropped 2; count of bases not matched to a gene: 5. CDR3 in amino acids: CASSVKGQGAYNEQFF. In nucleotides, the CDR3 is TGTGCCAGCAGTGTAAAGGGACAGGGGGCCTACAATGAGCAGTTCTTC.

The chain recombines TRBV19 with TRBJ2-2; TRBD2 matches at 9 bases. Unmatched junction bases numbered 3, after V lost 3 bases and J lost 4 bases. The CDR3 totals 15 residues. From germline, CDR1 is LNHDA and CDR2 SQIVND (reference sequence). The CDR3, as DNA: TGTGCCAGTAGTATTAGCGGGAGACTCACCGGGGAGCTGTTTTTT. It yields the protein CASSISGRLTGELFF.

The chain joins TRBV4-1 to TRBJ2-7; TRBD1 agrees at 7 bases. V shed 3 bases and J 3 bases; nucleotides not matched to a gene: 8. CDR1 and CDR2 (germline): MGHRA, YSYEKL. The CDR3 totals 15 residues. The CDR3 protein is CASSQATGTDYEQYF. In nucleotides, the CDR3 is TGCGCCAGCAGCCAGGCGACCGGGACAGACTACGAGCAGTACTTC.

The chain links TRBV5-1 to TRBJ2-2, with unresolved D. Germline V CDR1 and CDR2: SGHRS, YFSETQ. The germline V and J ends were trimmed by 1 base and 2 bases, with 9 bases remaining between them. The CDR3 contains 15 residues. The CDR3 here is CASSLNGYNTGELFF. DNA of the CDR3: TGCGCCAGCAGCTTGAACGGATACAACACCGGGGAGCTGTTTTTT.

The chain recombines TRBV11-2 with TRBJ2-5, with 12 bases aligning to TRBD2. The DNA matches TRBJ2-7 better at its end, which makes the J call doubtful. Germline-derived CDR1 and CDR2 are SGHAT and FQNNGV. The length of the CDR3 is 16 residues. The CDR3 DNA reads TGTGCCAGCAGCCCCTCGACTAGCGGGAGAGCTTACGAGCAGTACTTC. Residues: CASSPSTSGRAYEQYF.

This rearrangement joins TRBV28 to TRBJ1-1; weak D call: TRBD1 (6 bases). In germline, CDR1 is MDHEN, CDR2 SYDVKM. V lost 0 bases and J 8 bases, leaving 7 bases between the germline ends. This CDR3 is built from 12 residues. The CDR3 DNA reads as TGTGCCAGCAGTTTATGGGGGGCAGAAGCTTTCTTT. It translates to CASSLWGAEAFF.

This clone has only one observation. The chain employs TRBV11-2 and TRBJ1-1; tentatively, D is TRBD1 (6 bases). The germline CDR1 and CDR2 sequences are SGHAT and FQNNGV. Trimming took off 1 base at V and 3 bases at J, with 18 bases between the two ends. There are 17 residues in the CDR3. CDR3 region: CASSLGNPVGGHTEAFF. The CDR3 DNA follows: TGTGCCAGCAGCTTAGGGAACCCGGTGGGGGGGCACACTGAAGCTTTCTTT.

The chain employs TRBV11-2 and TRBJ2-1; 12 positions agree with TRBD2. Trimming removed 6 bases from V and 4 bases from J; junction bases left unmatched: 7. Per germline, CDR1 SGHAT and CDR2 FQNNGV. The CDR3 sequence is 16 residues long. The CDR3 region has the DNA TGTGCCAGCAGTCGGACTAGCGGGAATGTTTACAATGAGCAGTTCTTC. It is translated as CASSRTSGNVYNEQFF.

This chain connects TRBV28 to TRBJ2-3; TRBD2 matches 16 bases. Germline lookup yields CDR1 MDHEN and CDR2 SYDVKM. Trimming at V came to 4 bases and at J to 5 bases, leaving 6 bases not matched to a gene. This CDR3 contains 17 residues. The chain's CDR3 is CASSSPGLAGGRDTQYF. The CDR3 DNA reads TGTGCCAGCAGTTCCCCGGGACTAGCGGGAGGGCGAGATACGCAGTATTTT.

The genes are TRBV7-3 and TRBJ1-5; 9 bases are shared with TRBD1. Per the germline V gene, CDR1 is SGHTA and CDR2 is FQGTGA. The V segment lost 3 bases and the J segment 0 bases; nucleotides outside the gene matches: 6. The CDR3 runs 17 residues. The CDR3 region is CASSFTGGWYSNQPQHF. CDR3 nucleotides: TGTGCCAGCAGCTTCACAGGGGGCTGGTATAGCAATCAGCCCCAGCATTTT.

This chain links TRBV10-3 with TRBJ1-3; 11 bases are shared with TRBD1. This CDR3 has 14 amino acids. The germline CDR1 and CDR2 sequences are ENHRY and SYGVKD. With 11 bases clipped from V and 7 bases from J, the junction kept 10 bases outside the gene matches. This chain's CDR3 is CASSRGTGGNTIYF. The CDR3 DNA reads as TGTGCCTCCTCGCGCGGGACAGGGGGTAACACCATATATTTT.

This clone was counted a few times. The genes are TRBV28 and TRBJ2-7; TRBD1 matches 8 bases. Per the germline V gene, CDR1 is MDHEN and CDR2 is SYDVKM. The CDR3 has 15 amino acids. V lost 5 bases to trimming and J lost 5 bases; unmatched junction nucleotides: 11. CDR3 sequence (DNA): TGTGCCAGCAGTAGAGGACAGGGTTGGGACGACGAGCAGTACTTC. Amino acid sequence: CASSRGQGWDDEQYF.

This clone was seen a handful of times. The chain links TRBV7-9 to TRBJ2-1; a possible D gene is TRBD2 (5 bases). Germline V gene data show CDR1 as SEHNR and CDR2 as FQNEAQ (reference sequence). The length of the CDR3 is 13 residues. V was clipped by 6 bases and J by 2 bases, with 8 bases between them. CDR3 residues: CASSLGTYNEQFF. CDR3 DNA: TGTGCCAGCAGTCTCGGGACCTACAATGAGCAGTTCTTC.

The gene calls are TRBV5-1 and TRBJ1-1, with TRBD1 identical over 8 bases. The CDR3 spans 15 residues. Germline trimming cut 0 bases from V and 5 bases from J; bases unmatched to any gene: 6. Germline V gene sequence: CDR1 SGHRS, CDR2 YFSETQ. The CDR3 DNA reads TGCGCCAGCAGCTTGGAGGCGACAGGGGAAACTGAAGCTTTCTTT. Translation gives CASSLEATGETEAFF.

J is TRBJ2-3 and V is TRBV7-9, with D hard to call. Germline V CDR1 and CDR2: SEHNR, FQNEAQ (reference sequence). The CDR3 runs 13 residues. V gave up 1 base and J gave up 5 bases, with 7 bases separating them. The CDR3 reads CASSLDIGDTQYF. In DNA form, the CDR3 reads TGTGCCAGCAGCTTAGACATTGGAGATACGCAGTATTTT.

J is TRBJ1-2 and V is TRBV6-6; tentatively, D is TRBD1 (6 bases). The germline V gene has CDR1 MNHNY and CDR2 SVGAGI (reference sequence). This CDR3 has 13 residues. V lost 7 bases to trimming and J lost 6 bases, with 15 bases between them. The CDR3 region is CASTYGGAHGYTF. The CDR3 DNA follows: TGTGCCAGCACCTACGGGGGGGCGCATGGCTACACCTTC.

The chain uses TRBV7-8 and TRBJ2-3, with 8 bases aligning to TRBD2. After removal of 6 bases from V and 5 bases from J, the junction contained 7 bases not matched to a gene. The CDR3 is 14 amino acids. Germline loops: CDR1 SGHVS, CDR2 FQNEAQ. The CDR3 DNA reads TGTGCCAGCAGTTCCGGGAGGGCCGGAGATACGCAGTATTTT. Protein product: CASSSGRAGDTQYF.